These 14 T cell receptor beta chains were all obtained from the same sample, sequenced in a study of blood T cell repertoires in COVID-19. The table came from immunoSEQ multiplex PCR; TCRdb's copy has only in-frame clones and leaves some out. The repertoire holds about 200,000 clones, with around 86% as singletons. Sequencing input: peripheral blood. Receptor source: a woman of 80 years or more with COVID-19, enrolled during active disease.

The rearrangement uses TRBV30 and TRBJ2-3, with D perhaps TRBD2 (6 bases). Trimming removed 2 bases at V and 5 bases at J, with 23 bases between. CDR1 is GTSNPN and CDR2 is SVGIG in the germline V gene (reference sequence). This CDR3 contains 17 residues. The CDR3 DNA is TGTGCCTGGAGTCACCACGGGTCCTCCCGGGGGAAAGATACGCAGTATTTT. Amino acids: CAWSHHGSSRGKDTQYF.

V gene TRBV6-2 or TRBV6-3 combines with J gene TRBJ1-5; D gene unclear. The CDR3 extends over 15 amino acids. Trimming took off 6 bases at V and 6 bases at J, with 18 bases between the two ends. The germline V gene has CDR1 MNHEY and CDR2 SVGEGT. The CDR3 sequence is CASSFSAGLGQPQHF. CDR3 in DNA: TGTGCCAGCAGCTTCTCCGCGGGCTTGGGTCAGCCCCAGCATTTT.

The rearrangement links TRBV5-1 to TRBJ2-1; 7 bases are a match to TRBD2. The CDR3 is 15 amino acids. V shed 2 bases, J shed 2 bases, and the junction held 4 bases outside the gene matches. The V gene's germline CDR1 is SGHRS and CDR2 YFSETQ. CDR3 protein: CASSLGSGTYNEQFF. DNA for the CDR3: TGCGCCAGCAGCTTAGGCAGCGGGACCTACAATGAGCAGTTCTTC.

The chain recombines TRBV19 with TRBJ1-6; D is possibly TRBD1 (5 bases). Between the trimmed V and J ends, which lost 1 base and 6 bases, there was a span of 13 bases. The CDR3 length is 16 residues. Germline lookup yields CDR1 LNHDA and CDR2 SQIVND (reference sequence). CDR3 sequence: CASSIGAKRGNSPLHF. The DNA of the CDR3 is TGTGCCAGTAGTATAGGGGCCAAAAGGGGTAATTCACCCCTCCACTTT.

This clone was seen just once. The V call is TRBV30, the J call TRBJ1-2, with D possibly matching TRBD1 (6 bases). Deletions cut 1 base from V and 7 bases from J, with 16 bases between. The CDR3 sequence is 14 residues long. Looked up from germline, CDR1 is GTSNPN and CDR2 is SVGIG (reference sequence). CDR3 amino acids: CAWSGWGGGGGYTF. Written as DNA, the CDR3 is TGTGCCTGGAGTGGCTGGGGAGGGGGTGGTGGCTACACCTTC.

This clone has at least ten counts. The chain combines TRBV6-5 with TRBJ2-7, with a weak D call TRBD1 (6 bases). CDR3 length: 14 residues. Per germline, CDR1 MNHEY and CDR2 SVGAGI. With 9 bases removed from V and 0 bases from J, the gap between germline ends came to 15 bases. CDR3 sequence: CASGKSRGSYEQYF. The CDR3 nucleotides read TGTGCCAGTGGCAAAAGCAGGGGCTCCTACGAGCAGTACTTC.

Only one count was recorded for this clone. The rearrangement joins TRBV7-2 to TRBJ2-2; D possibly corresponds to TRBD1 (6 bases). This CDR3 region has 15 residues. Germline V gene lookup returns CDR1 SGHTA and CDR2 FQGNSA. Trimming left V 6 bases short and J 7 bases short, with 18 bases between. The CDR3 region is CASSKIQGFGGELFF. CDR3 bases: TGTGCCAGCAGTAAAATTCAGGGGTTCGGCGGGGAGCTGTTTTTT.

V is TRBV5-3 and J is TRBJ2-3; the match to TRBD2 covers 10 bases. TRBV5-3 is assigned to the ORF class and has an uncertain function. Germline trimming cut 1 base from V and 4 bases from J; bases unmatched to any gene: 6. The CDR3 has 16 residues. The CDR3: CARSLSASGRADTQYF. The DNA of the CDR3 is TGTGCCAGAAGCTTGAGCGCTAGCGGGAGAGCAGATACGCAGTATTTT.

About this clone: Different DNA sequences within this sample yield the same CDR3. The chain has TRBV28 and TRBJ1-1; possibly TRBD1 for D (5 bases). V shed 2 bases and J shed 0 bases, with 7 bases lying between them. There are 14 residues in the CDR3. Germline values: CDR1 MDHEN, CDR2 SYDVKM. Here the CDR3 reads CASSLGQMNTEAFF. As DNA, the CDR3 is TGTGCCAGCAGTTTAGGACAAATGAACACTGAAGCTTTCTTT.

This rearrangement joins TRBV2 to TRBJ2-3; possibly TRBD2 for D (5 bases). Germline V gene data show CDR1 as SNHLY and CDR2 as FYNNEI. Trimming took 6 bases from V and 8 from J, leaving 18 bases between them. This CDR3 has 14 amino acids. The CDR3 sequence is CASRRGQNGATQYF. The CDR3 nucleotides are TGTGCCAGCAGAAGAGGGCAAAACGGTGCTACGCAGTATTTT.

The chain employs TRBV7-2 and TRBJ1-1; D ambiguous. The CDR3 length is 14 residues. The V gene's germline CDR1 is SGHTA and CDR2 FQGNSA. V shed 4 bases and J shed 0 bases, with 9 bases lying between them. This CDR3 is CASSWQVMNTEAFF. CDR3 in DNA: TGTGCCAGCAGCTGGCAGGTGATGAACACTGAAGCTTTCTTT. The whole variable domain, remainder taken from reference TRBV7-2 and TRBJ1-1, is GAGVSQSPSNKVTEKGKDVELRCDPISGHTALYWYRQSLGQGLEFLIYFQGNSAPDKSGLPSDRFSAERTGGSVSTLTIQRTQQEDSAVYLCASSWQVMNTEAFFGQGTRLTVV.

The chain is built from TRBV23-1 and TRBJ2-5; tentative D call: TRBD1 (5 bases). TRBV23-1 is reported as an ORF; its role is uncertain. This CDR3 has 12 residues. Trimming stripped 6 bases from V and 3 bases from J, with 8 bases between. The DNA of the CDR3 is TGCGCCAGCAGCCCCAGGGAAGAGACCCAGTACTTC. Amino acid sequence: CASSPREETQYF.

The J gene is TRBJ2-3, the V gene TRBV7-9, with 7 positions matching TRBD2. Germline V gene lookup returns CDR1 SEHNR and CDR2 FQNEAQ (reference sequence). This CDR3 comprises 14 residues. Germline trimming cut 7 bases from V and 5 bases from J; bases unmatched to any gene: 9. The CDR3 is CASTSLAGEDTQYF. CDR3 DNA: TGTGCCAGCACTTCCTTGGCGGGGGAAGATACGCAGTATTTT.

The genes are TRBV28 and TRBJ1-5, with a weak D call TRBD1 (5 bases). Between the trimmed V and J ends, which lost 6 bases and 11 bases, there was a span of 20 bases. Germline CDR1 and CDR2: MDHEN and SYDVKM. This CDR3 is built from 14 residues. The CDR3 sequence is CASSLQVMVRSQHF. CDR3 in DNA: TGTGCCAGCAGCCTACAGGTTATGGTAAGGTCCCAGCATTTT.